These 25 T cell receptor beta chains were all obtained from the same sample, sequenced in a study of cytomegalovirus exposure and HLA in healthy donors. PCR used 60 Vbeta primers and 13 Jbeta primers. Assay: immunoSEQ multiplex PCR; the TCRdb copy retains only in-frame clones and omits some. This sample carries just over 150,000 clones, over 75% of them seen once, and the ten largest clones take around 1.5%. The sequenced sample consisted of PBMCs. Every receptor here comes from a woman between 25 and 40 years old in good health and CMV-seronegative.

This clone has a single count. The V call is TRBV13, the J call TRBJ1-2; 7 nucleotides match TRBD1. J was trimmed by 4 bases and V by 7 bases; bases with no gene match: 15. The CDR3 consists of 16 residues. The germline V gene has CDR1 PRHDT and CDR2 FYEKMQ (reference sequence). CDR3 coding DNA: TGTGCCAGCACCAAACCTCCGGGACAGTTTCCCTATGGCTACACCTTC. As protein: CASTKPPGQFPYGYTF. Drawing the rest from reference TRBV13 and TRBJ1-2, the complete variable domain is AAGVIQSPRHLIKEKRETATLKCYPIPRHDTVYWYQQGPGQDPQFLISFYEKMQSDKGSIPDRFSAQQFSDYHSELNMSSLELGDSALYFCASTKPPGQFPYGYTFGSGTRLTVV.

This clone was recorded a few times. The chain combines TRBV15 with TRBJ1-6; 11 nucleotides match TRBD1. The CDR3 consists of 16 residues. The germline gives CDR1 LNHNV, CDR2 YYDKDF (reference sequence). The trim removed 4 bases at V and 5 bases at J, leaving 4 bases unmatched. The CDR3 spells CATSNPGQGDNSPLHF. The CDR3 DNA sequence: TGTGCCACCAGCAACCCGGGACAGGGGGATAATTCACCCCTCCACTTT.

CDR3 coding DNA: TGTGCCAGCTCGCTTGGACAGGGAACGACAGATACGCAGTATTTT. Translating gives CASSLGQGTTDTQYF. This chain joins TRBV18 and TRBJ2-3, with 8 bases identical to TRBD1. The germline gives CDR1 KGHSH, CDR2 LQKENI. This CDR3 is built from 15 residues. V gave up 6 bases and J gave up 3 bases; unmatched junction bases: 8.

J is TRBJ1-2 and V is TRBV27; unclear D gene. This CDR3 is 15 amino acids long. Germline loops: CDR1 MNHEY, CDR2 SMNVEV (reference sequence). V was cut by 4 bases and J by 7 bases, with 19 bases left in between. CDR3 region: CASSYAWKGAGGYTF. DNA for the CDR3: TGTGCCAGCAGTTATGCCTGGAAGGGCGCGGGTGGCTACACCTTC.

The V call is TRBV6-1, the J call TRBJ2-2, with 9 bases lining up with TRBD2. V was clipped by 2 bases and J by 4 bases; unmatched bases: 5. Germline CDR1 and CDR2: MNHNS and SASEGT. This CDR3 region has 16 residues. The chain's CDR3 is CASSERGGAGTGELFF. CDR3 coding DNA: TGTGCCAGCAGTGAACGCGGGGGGGCGGGCACCGGGGAGCTGTTTTTT.

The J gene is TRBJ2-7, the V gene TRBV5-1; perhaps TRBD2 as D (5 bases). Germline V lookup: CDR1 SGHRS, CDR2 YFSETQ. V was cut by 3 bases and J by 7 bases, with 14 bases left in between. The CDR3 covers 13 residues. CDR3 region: CASSSGREGEQYF. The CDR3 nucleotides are TGCGCCAGCAGCTCTGGGCGCGAGGGAGAGCAGTACTTC.

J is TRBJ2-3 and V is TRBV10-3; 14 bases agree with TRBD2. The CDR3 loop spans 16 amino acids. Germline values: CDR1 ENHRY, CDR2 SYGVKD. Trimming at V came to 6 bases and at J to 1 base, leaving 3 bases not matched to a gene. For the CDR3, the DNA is TGTGCCATCAGGGGGGGACTAGCGGGGGGCACAGATACGCAGTATTTT. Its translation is CAIRGGLAGGTDTQYF.

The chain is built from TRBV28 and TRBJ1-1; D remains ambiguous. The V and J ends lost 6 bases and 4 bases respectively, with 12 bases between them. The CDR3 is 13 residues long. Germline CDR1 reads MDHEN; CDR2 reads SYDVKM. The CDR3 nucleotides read TGTGCCAGCAGCCGGAGGCGGTCCACTGAAGCTTTCTTT. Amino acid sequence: CASSRRRSTEAFF. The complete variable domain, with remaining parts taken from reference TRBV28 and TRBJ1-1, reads DVKVTQSSRYLVKRTGEKVFLECVQDMDHENMFWYRQDPGLGLRLIYFSYDVKMKEKGDIPEGYSVSREKKERFSLILESASTNQTSMYLCASSRRRSTEAFFGQGTRLTVV.

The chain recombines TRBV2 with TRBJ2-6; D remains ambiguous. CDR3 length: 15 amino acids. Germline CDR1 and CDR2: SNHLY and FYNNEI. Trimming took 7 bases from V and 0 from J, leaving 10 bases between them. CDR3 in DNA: TGTGCCAGCATGGGCAGGATCTCTGGGGCCAACGTCCTGACTTTC. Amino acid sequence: CASMGRISGANVLTF.

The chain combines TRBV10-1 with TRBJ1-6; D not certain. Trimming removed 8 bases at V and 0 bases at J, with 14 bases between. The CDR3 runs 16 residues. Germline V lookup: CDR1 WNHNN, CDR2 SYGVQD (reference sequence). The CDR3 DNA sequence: TGCGCCAGCCCCCTGAGGGCGGGCTCCTATAATTCACCCCTCCACTTT. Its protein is CASPLRAGSYNSPLHF.

The CDR3 DNA sequence: TGTGCCAGCGACCGGGACAGGTTTGCAACTAATGAAAAACTGTTTTTT. As protein: CASDRDRFATNEKLFF. V is TRBV2 and J is TRBJ1-4, with 8 bases identical to TRBD1. J was trimmed by 0 bases and V by 8 bases; bases with no gene match: 8. Germline CDR1 reads SNHLY; CDR2 reads FYNNEI. The CDR3 is made up of 16 amino acids.

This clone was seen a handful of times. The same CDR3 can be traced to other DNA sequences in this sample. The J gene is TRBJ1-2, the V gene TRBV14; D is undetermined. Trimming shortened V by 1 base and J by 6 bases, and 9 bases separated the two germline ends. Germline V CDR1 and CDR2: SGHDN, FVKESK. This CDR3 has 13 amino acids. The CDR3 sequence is CASSQAGIHGYTF. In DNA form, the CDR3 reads TGTGCCAGCAGCCAAGCCGGGATTCATGGCTACACCTTC.

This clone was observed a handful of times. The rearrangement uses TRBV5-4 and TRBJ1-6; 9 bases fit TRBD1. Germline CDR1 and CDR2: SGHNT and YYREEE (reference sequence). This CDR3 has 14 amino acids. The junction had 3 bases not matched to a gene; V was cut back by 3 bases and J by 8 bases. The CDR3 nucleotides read TGTGCCAGCAGCTACGGGACAGGGTATTCACCCCTCCACTTT. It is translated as CASSYGTGYSPLHF.

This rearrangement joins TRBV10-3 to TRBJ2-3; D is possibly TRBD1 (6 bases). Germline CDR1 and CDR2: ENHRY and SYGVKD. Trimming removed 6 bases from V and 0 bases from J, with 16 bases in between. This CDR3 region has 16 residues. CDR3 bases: TGTGCCATCAGGGAAGGGCGACAGGCTAGCACAGATACGCAGTATTTT. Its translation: CAIREGRQASTDTQYF.

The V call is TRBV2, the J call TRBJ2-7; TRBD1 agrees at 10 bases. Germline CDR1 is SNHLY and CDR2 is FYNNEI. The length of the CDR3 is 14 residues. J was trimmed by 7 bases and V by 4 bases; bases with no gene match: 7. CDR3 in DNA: TGTGCCAGCAGTGGGGACAGGGGAGGAAGTGAGCAGTACTTC. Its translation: CASSGDRGGSEQYF.

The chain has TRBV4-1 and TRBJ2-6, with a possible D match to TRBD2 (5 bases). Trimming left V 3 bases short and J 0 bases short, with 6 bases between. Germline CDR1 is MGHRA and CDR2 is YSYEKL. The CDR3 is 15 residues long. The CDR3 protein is CASSHEGSGANVLTF. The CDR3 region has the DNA TGCGCCAGCAGCCACGAGGGCTCTGGGGCCAACGTCCTGACTTTC.

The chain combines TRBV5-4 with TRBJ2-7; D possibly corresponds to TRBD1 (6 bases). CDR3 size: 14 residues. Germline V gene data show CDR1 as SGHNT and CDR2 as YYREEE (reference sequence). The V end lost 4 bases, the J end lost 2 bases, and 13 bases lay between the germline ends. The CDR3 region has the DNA TGTGCCAGCAGCCCTGACAGGTTCACCTACGAGCAGTACTTC. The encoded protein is CASSPDRFTYEQYF. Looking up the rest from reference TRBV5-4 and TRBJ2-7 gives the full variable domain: ETGVTQSPTHLIKTRGQQVTLRCSSQSGHNTVSWYQQALGQGPQFIFQYYREEENGRGNFPPRFSGLQFPNYSSELNVNALELDDSALYLCASSPDRFTYEQYFGPGTRLTVT.

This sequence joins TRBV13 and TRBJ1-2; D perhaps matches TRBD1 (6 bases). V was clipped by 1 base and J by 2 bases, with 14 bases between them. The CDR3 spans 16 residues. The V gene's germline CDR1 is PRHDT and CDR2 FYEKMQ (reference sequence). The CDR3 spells CASSLVLDRWNYGYTF. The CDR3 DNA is TGTGCCAGCAGCTTAGTCCTAGACAGGTGGAACTATGGCTACACCTTC.

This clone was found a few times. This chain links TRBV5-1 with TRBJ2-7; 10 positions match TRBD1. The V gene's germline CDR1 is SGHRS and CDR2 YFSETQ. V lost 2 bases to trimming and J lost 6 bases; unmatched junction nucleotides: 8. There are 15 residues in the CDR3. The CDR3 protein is CASSFVGQGVGEQYF. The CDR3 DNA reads TGCGCCAGCAGCTTTGTAGGACAGGGGGTTGGCGAGCAGTACTTC.

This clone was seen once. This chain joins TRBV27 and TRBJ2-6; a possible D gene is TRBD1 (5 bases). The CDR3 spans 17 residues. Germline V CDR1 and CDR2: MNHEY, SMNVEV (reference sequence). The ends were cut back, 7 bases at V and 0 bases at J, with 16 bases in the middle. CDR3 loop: CASMVGVHVSGANVLTF. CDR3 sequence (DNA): TGTGCCAGCATGGTAGGGGTACATGTCTCTGGGGCCAACGTCCTGACTTTC.

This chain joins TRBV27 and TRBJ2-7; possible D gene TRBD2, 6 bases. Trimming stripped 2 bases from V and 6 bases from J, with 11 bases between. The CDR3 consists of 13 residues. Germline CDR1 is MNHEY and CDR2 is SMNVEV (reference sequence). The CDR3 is CASSLTTRFEQYF. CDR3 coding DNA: TGTGCCAGCAGTTTAACGACTAGATTCGAGCAGTACTTC.

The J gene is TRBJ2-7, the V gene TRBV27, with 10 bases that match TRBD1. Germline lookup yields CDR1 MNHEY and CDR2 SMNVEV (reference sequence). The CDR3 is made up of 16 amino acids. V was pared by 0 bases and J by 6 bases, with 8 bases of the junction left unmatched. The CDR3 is CASSLSAGTGAPEQYF. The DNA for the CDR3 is TGTGCCAGCAGTTTATCGGCCGGGACAGGGGCCCCCGAGCAGTACTTC.

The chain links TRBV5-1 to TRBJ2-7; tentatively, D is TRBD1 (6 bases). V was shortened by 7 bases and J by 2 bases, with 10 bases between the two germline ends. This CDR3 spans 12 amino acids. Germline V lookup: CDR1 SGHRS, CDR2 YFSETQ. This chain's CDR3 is CASRRDTYEQYF. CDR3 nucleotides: TGCGCCAGCCGCCGGGACACCTACGAGCAGTACTTC.

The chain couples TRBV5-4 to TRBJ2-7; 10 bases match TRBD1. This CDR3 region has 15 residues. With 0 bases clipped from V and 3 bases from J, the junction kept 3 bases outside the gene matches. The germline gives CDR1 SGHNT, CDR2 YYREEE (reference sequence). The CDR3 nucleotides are TGTGCCAGCAGCTTGGAGGGACAGGGGAGCTACGAGCAGTACTTC. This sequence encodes CASSLEGQGSYEQYF.

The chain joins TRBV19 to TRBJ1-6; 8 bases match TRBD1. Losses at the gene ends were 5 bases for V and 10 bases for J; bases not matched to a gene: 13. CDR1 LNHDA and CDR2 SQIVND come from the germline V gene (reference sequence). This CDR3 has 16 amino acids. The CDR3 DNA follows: TGTGCCAGTAGTTCTTCCGGTGGCAGGGGGCGGTCACCCCTCCACTTT. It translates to CASSSSGGRGRSPLHF.